This TCR beta chain is drawn from a study of CD8+CD57+ T cells in acquired aplastic anemia. Patients chosen for sequencing had CD8+CD57+ cells that had expanded, as shown by flow cytometry. The CDR3 is made up of 15 amino acids. V shed 5 bases and J 7 bases; nucleotides not matched to a gene: 7. The germline V gene has CDR1 LNHDA and CDR2 SQIVND (reference sequence). Profiling that covered TCR beta VDJ and CDR3 relied on genomic DNA as its template. TCRdb re-called the reads through MiXCR, storing one row per CDR3 protein. This table holds roughly 61,000 distinct CDR3 sequences, around 50% found once.

The J gene is TRBJ1-6, the V gene TRBV19; 8 nucleotides align to TRBD1. The sequence came from a human donor with aplastic anemia. Sequenced: sorted CD4+, CD8+, or CD8+CD57+ T cells (not recorded which) from PBMCs. CDR3 bases: TGTGCCAGTAGTGGCGGACAGGGAAAGAATTCACCCCTCCACTTT. This codes for CASSGGQGKNSPLHF.